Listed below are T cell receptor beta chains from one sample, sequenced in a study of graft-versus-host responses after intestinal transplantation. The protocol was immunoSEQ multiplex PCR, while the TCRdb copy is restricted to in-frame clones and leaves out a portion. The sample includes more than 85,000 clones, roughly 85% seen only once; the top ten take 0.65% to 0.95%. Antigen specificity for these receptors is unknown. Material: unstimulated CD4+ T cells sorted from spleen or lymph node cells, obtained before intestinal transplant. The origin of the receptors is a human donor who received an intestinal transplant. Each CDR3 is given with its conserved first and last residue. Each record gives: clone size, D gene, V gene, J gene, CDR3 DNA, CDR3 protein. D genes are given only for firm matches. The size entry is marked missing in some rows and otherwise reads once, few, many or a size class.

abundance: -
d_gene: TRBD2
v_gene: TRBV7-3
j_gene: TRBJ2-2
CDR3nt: TGTGCCAGCAGCTCCGGGCGGGGGAACGGGGAGCTGTTTTTT
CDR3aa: CASSSGRGNGELFF

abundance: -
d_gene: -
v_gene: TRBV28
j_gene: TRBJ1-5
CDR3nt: TGTGCCAGCATCGACTCAGGGCAGCCCCAGCATTTT
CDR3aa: CASIDSGQPQHF

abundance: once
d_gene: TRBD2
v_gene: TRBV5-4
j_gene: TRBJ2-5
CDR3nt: TGTGCCAGCAGCCTCCGGCTAGCGGGACAAGAGACCCAGTACTTC
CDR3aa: CASSLRLAGQETQYF

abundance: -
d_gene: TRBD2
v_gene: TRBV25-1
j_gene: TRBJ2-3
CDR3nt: TGTGCCAGCAGTGAATTCGTGTTAGCGGGGGGTGATACGCAGTATTTT
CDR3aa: CASSEFVLAGGDTQYF

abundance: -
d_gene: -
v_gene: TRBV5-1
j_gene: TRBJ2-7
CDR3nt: TGCGCCAGCAGCCCGTTGGATACTAGCTCCTACGAGCAGTACTTC
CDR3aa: CASSPLDTSSYEQYF

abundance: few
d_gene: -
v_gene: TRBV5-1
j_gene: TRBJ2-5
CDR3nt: TGCGCCAGCAGCTTGGCTCTTCAAGAGACCCAGTACTTC
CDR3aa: CASSLALQETQYF

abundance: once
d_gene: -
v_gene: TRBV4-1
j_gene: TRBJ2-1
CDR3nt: TGCGCCAGCAGCCAAGCCTGGACTTCCTCCTACAATGAGCAGTTCTTC
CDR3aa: CASSQAWTSSYNEQFF

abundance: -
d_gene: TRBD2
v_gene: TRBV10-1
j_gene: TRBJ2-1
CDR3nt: TGCGCCAGCAGTCTTTTTAGCGGGAGAGGTAATGAGCAGTTCTTC
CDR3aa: CASSLFSGRGNEQFF

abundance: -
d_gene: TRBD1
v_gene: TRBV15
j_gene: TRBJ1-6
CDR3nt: TGTGCCACCAGCAGAGGGGGACAGGGGATGAATTCACCCCTCCACTTT
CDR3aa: CATSRGGQGMNSPLHF

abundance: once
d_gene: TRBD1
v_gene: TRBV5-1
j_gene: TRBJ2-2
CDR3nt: TGCGCCAGCAGCGGGGACAGGACCACCGGGGAGCTGTTTTTT
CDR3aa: CASSGDRTTGELFF

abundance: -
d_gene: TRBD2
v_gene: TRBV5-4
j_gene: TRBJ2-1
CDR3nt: TGTGCCAGCAGCTCGACTAGCGGGGGGCCCCTAGGCAATGAGCAGCTCTTC
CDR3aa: CASSSTSGGPLGNEQLF

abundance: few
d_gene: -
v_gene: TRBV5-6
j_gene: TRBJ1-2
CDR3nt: TGTGCCAGCAGCTTGCGACCGGGTGGCTATGGCTACACCTTC
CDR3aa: CASSLRPGGYGYTF

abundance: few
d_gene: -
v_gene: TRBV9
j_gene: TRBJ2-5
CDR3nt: TGTGCCAGCAGCGTAGAACCCCCGGGTAAAGGAGGGACCCAGTACTTC
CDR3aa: CASSVEPPGKGGTQYF

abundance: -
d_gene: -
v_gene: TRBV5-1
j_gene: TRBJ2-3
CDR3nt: TGCGCCAGCAGACTATTACAGGGCACAGATACGCAGTATTTT
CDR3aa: CASRLLQGTDTQYF

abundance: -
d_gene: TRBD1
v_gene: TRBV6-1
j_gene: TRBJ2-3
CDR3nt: TGTGCCAGCCGGACAGGGTATAGCACAGATACGCAGTATTTT
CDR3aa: CASRTGYSTDTQYF

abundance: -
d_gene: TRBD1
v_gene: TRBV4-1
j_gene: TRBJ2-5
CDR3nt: TGCGCCAGCTCCTCGGGACAGAGGATTGAGACCCAGTACTTC
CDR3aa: CASSSGQRIETQYF

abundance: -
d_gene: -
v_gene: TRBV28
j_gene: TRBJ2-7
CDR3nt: TGTGCCAGCAGCCCCGGGGGTCAGGGCGACTACGAGCAGTACTTC
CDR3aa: CASSPGGQGDYEQYF

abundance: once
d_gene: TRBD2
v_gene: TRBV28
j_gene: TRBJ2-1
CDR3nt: TGTGCCAGCAGTTCCCCCAAGGGCGGGAGCAGGTATGAGCAGTTCTTC
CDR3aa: CASSSPKGGSRYEQFF

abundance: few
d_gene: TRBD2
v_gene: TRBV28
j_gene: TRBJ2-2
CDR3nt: TGTGCCAGCACCGCTAGCGGGAGGCAAACGAACACCGGGGAGCTGTTTTTT
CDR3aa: CASTASGRQTNTGELFF

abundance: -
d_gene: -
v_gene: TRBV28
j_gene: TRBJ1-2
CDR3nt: TGTGCCAGCAGTTTCCCAAAGGGAGACGTTAACTATGGCTACACCTTC
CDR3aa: CASSFPKGDVNYGYTF

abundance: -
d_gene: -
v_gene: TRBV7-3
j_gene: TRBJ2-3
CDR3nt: TGTGCCAGCAGCTTTGCCCCTGGGAGGGGGTCGACAGATACGCAGTATTTT
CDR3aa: CASSFAPGRGSTDTQYF

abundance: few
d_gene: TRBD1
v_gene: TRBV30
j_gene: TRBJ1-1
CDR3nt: TGTGCCTGGAGAGGGGGCGGCGGCACTGAAGCTTTCTTT
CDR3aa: CAWRGGGGTEAFF

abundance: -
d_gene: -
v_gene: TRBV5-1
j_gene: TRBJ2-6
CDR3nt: TGCGCCAGCAACACGGGACACTCTGGGGCCAACGTCCTGACTTTC
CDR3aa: CASNTGHSGANVLTF

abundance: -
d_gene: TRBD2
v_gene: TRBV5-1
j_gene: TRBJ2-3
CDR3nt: TGCGCCAGCCGAGTTCGGGGGGTTACAGATACGCAGTATTTT
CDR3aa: CASRVRGVTDTQYF

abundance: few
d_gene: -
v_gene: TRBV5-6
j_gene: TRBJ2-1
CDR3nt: TGTGCCAGCAGCTTTGGGGTCGGGCCGGGGAATGAGCAGTTCTTC
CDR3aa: CASSFGVGPGNEQFF

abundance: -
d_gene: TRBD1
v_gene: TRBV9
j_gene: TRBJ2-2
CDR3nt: TGTGCCAGCAGCGCCACAGGGGACACCGGGGAGCTGTTTTTT
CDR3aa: CASSATGDTGELFF

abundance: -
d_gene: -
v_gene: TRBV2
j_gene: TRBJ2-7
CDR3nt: TGTGCCAGCAGTGGGTTGACAGGATACTACGAGCAGTACTTC
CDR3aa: CASSGLTGYYEQYF

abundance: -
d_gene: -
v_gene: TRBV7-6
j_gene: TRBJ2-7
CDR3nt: TGTGCCAGCAGCTTAGACTCGTCGAGCTCCTACGAGCAGTACTTC
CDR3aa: CASSLDSSSSYEQYF

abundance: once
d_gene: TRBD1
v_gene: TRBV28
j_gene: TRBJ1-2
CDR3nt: TGTGCCAGCAGTTTCCGGGACAGGGGGACCTATGGCTACACCTTC
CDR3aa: CASSFRDRGTYGYTF

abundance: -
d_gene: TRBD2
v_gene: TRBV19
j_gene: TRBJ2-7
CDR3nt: TGTGCCAGTAGTGACCGATTTCTAGCGGGATTAGCCTACGAGCAGTACTTC
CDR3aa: CASSDRFLAGLAYEQYF

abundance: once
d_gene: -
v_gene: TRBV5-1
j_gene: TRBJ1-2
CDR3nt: TGCGCCAGCAGCTTGGTCGACGGTGGAGGGTATGGCTACACCTTC
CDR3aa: CASSLVDGGGYGYTF

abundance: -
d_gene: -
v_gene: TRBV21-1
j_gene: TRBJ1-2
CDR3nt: TGTGCCAGCGTCAACCCAGGTTTCTTTAACTATGGCTACACCTTC
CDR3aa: CASVNPGFFNYGYTF

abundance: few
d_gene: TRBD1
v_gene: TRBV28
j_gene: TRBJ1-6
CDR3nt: TGTGCCACATACCGAGACAGGGTCCATTCACCCCTCCACTTT
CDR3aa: CATYRDRVHSPLHF

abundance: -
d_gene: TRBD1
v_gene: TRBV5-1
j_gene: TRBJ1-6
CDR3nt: TGCGCCAGCAGCTTGGGACAGGGAAGCTCCTATAATTCACCCCTCCACTTT
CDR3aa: CASSLGQGSSYNSPLHF

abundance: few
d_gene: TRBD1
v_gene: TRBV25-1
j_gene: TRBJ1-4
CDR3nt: TGTGCCAGCCAGACAGGGAGGAGTGAAAAACTGTTTTTT
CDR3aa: CASQTGRSEKLFF

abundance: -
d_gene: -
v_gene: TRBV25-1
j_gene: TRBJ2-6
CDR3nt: TGTGCCAGCAGTATTCTCGAAACTGGACAAAGTCGGGCCAACGTCCTGACTTTC
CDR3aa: CASSILETGQSRANVLTF

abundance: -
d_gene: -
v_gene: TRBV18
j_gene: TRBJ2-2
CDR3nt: TGTGCCAGCTCACCAAGACAGAGGAACACCGGGGAGCTGTTTTTT
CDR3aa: CASSPRQRNTGELFF

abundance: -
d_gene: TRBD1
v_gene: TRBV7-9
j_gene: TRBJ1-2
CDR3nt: TGTGCCAGCAGCTTAGTGGCCGGGACAGCCTATGGCTACACCTTC
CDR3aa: CASSLVAGTAYGYTF

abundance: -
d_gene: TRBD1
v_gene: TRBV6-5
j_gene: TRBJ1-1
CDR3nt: TGTGCCAGCAGTCGACAGGGCCGCGACACTGAAGCTTTCTTT
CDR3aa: CASSRQGRDTEAFF

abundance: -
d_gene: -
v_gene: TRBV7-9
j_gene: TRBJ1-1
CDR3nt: TGTGCCAGCAGCTTAGGTTGGGGGAGGACTGAAGCTTTCTTT
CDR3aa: CASSLGWGRTEAFF

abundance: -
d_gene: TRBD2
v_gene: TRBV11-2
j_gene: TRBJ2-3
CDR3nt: TGTGCCAGCAGCACCCCTAGCGGGGGTGATACGCAGTATTTT
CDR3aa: CASSTPSGGDTQYF

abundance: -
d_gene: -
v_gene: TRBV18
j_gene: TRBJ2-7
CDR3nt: TGTGCCAGCTCCCCGGAACTTCCCTCTTGGAGGGGCTACGAGCAGTACTTC
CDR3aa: CASSPELPSWRGYEQYF

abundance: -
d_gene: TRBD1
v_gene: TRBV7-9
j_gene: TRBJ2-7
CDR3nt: TGTGCCAGCAGCACCGACCCGGGCAGGGGGCACAACGAGCAGTACTTC
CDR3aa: CASSTDPGRGHNEQYF

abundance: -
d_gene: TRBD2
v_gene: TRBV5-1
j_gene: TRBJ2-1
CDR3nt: TGCGCCAGCAGCTTGCTAGCGGGGGACGGCAATGAGCAGTTCTTC
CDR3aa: CASSLLAGDGNEQFF

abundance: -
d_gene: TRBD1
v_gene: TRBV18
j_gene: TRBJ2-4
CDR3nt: TGTGCCAGCTCGTCCGACAGGGTAGCCAAAAACATTCAGTACTTC
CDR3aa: CASSSDRVAKNIQYF